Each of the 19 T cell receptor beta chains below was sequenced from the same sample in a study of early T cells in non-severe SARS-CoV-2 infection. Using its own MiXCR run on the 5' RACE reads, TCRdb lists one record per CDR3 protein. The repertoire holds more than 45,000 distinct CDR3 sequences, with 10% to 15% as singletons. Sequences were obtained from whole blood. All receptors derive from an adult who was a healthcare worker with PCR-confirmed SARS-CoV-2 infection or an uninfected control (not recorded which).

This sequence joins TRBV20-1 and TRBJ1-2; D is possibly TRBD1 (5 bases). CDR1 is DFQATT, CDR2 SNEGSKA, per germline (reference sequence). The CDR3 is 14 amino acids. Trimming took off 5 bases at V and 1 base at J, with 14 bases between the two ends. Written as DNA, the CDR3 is TGCAGTGCTGTACCAGGGAAACGTAACTATGGCTACACCTTC. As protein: CSAVPGKRNYGYTF.

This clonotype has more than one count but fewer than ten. As DNA, the CDR3 is TGCAGTGCTACGGGGGGCACTGAAGCTTTCTTT. Its translation: CSATGGTEAFF. The chain carries TRBV20-1 and TRBJ1-1; TRBD1 might be the D (5 bases). The CDR3 spans 11 residues. Trimming pared 4 bases from V and 4 bases from J, leaving 7 bases between. CDR1 and CDR2 from the germline V gene are DFQATT and SNEGSKA (reference sequence).

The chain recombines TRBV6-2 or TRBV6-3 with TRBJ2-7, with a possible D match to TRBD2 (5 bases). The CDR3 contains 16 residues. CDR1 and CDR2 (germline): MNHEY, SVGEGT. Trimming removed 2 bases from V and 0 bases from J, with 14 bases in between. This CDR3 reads CASSYLISAHSYEQYF. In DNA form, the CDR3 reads TGTGCCAGCAGTTACCTCATTAGCGCCCACTCCTACGAGCAGTACTTC.

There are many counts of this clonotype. The DNA for the CDR3 is TGTGCCAGCAGCTATAGGCGGCCGGGACAGACGTACAATGAGCAGTTCTTC. Translated, it gives CASSYRRPGQTYNEQFF. This sequence joins TRBV7-9 and TRBJ2-1; 7 bases line up with TRBD1. CDR1 SEHNR and CDR2 FQNEAQ come from the germline V gene (reference sequence). This CDR3 contains 17 residues. V was clipped by 4 bases and J by 4 bases; unmatched bases: 13.

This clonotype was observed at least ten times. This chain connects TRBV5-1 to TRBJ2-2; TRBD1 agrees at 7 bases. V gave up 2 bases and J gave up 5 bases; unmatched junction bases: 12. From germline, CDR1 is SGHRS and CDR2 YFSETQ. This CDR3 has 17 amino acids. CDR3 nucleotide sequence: TGCGCCAGCAGCTTAGGGACAGCTCGGAGGAGGACCGGGGAGCTGTTTTTT. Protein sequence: CASSLGTARRRTGELFF.

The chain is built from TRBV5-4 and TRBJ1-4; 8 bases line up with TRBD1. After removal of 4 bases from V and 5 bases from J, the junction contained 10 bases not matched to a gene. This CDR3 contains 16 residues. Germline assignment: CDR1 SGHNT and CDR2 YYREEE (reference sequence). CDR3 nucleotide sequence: TGTGCCAGCAGCCGTGGACAGGGCGGGGCCAATGAAAAACTGTTTTTT. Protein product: CASSRGQGGANEKLFF.

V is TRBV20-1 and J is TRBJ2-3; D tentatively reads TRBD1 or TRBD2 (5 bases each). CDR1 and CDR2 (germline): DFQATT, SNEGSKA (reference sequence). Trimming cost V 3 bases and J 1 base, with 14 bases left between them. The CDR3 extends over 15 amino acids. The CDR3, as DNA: TGCAGTGCTAGGGCCGGGACGACGGGCACAGATACGCAGTATTTT. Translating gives CSARAGTTGTDTQYF.

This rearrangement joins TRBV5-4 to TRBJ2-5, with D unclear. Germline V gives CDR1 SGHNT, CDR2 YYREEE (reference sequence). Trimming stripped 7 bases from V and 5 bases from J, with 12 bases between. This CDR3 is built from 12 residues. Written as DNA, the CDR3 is TGTGCCAGCGGGTTGGGGATGGAGACCCAGTACTTC. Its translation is CASGLGMETQYF.

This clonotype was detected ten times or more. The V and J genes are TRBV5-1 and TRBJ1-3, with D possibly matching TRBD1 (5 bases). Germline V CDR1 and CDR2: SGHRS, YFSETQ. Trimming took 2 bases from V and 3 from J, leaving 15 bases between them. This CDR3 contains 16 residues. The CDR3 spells CASSFLSPGDGNTIYF. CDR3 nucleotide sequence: TGCGCCAGCAGCTTTCTTAGTCCGGGGGATGGAAACACCATATATTTT.

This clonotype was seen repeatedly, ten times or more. The CDR3 region has the DNA TGTGCCAGCAGCCGAGGACAAATCTATGGCTACACCTTC. This sequence encodes CASSRGQIYGYTF. The J gene is TRBJ1-2, the V gene TRBV3-1; the D gene is possibly TRBD1 (5 bases). V was clipped by 4 bases and J by 4 bases, with 10 bases between them. Germline CDR1 and CDR2: LGHDT and YNNKEL (reference sequence). This CDR3 has 13 residues.

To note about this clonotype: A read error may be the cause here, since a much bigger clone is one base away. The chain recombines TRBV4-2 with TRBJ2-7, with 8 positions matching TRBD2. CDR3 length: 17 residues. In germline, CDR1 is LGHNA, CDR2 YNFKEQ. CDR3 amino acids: CANSQAGAGRSLHEQYF. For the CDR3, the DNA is TGTGCCAACAGCCAAGCGGGGGCAGGAAGGAGCCTCCACGAGCAGTACTTC.

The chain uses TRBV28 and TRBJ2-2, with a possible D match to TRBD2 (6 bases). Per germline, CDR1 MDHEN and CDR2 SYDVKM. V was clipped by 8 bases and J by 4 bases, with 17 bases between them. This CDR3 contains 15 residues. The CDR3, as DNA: TGTGCCAGCGGAGGGGCCACCTTAGGCACCGGGGAGCTGTTTTTT. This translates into CASGGATLGTGELFF.

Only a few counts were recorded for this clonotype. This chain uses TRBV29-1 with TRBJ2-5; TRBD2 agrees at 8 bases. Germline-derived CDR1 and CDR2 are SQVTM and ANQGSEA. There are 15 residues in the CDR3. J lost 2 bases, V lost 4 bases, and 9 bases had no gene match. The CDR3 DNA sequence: TGCAGCGTTGCTTTCTCGGCTAGCGGGCAAGAGACCCAGTACTTC. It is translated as CSVAFSASGQETQYF.

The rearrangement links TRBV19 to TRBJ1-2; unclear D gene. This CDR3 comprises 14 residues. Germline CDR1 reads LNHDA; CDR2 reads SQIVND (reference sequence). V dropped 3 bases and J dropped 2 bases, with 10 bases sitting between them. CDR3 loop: CASSMGERNYGYTF. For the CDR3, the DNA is TGTGCCAGTAGTATGGGAGAGCGGAACTATGGCTACACCTTC.

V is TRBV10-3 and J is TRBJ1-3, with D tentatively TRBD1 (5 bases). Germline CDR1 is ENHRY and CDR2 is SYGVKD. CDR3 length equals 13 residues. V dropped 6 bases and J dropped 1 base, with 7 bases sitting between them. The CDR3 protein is CAISGQSGNTIYF. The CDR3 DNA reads TGTGCCATCAGCGGACAATCTGGAAACACCATATATTTT.

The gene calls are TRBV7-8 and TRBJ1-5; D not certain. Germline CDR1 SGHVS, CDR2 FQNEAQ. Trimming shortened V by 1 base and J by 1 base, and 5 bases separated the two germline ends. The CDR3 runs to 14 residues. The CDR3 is CASSLVRSNQPQHF. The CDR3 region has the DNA TGTGCCAGCAGCTTAGTGCGGAGCAATCAGCCCCAGCATTTT.

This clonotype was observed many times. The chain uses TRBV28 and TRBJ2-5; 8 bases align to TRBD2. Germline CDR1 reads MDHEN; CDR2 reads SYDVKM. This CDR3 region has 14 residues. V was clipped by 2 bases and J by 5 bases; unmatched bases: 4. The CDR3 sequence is CASSLPREAETQYF. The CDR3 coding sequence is TGTGCCAGCAGTTTACCGCGGGAGGCGGAGACCCAGTACTTC.

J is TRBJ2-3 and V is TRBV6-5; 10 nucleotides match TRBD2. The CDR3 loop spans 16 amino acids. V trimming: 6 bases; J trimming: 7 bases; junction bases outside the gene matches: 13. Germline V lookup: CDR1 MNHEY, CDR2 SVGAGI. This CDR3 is CASRGNQAGGTNTQYF. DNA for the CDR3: TGTGCCAGCAGAGGCAACCAAGCGGGGGGGACAAATACGCAGTATTTT.

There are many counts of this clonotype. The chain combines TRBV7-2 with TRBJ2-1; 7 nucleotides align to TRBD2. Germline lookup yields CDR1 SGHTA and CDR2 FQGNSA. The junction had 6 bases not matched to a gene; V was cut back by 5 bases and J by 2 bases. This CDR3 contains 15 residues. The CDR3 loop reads CASSRWTRPYNEQFF. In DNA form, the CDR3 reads TGTGCCAGCAGCCGATGGACTAGGCCCTACAATGAGCAGTTCTTC.